The T cell receptor (beta chain) described here comes from a study of T and B cells in COVID-19 patients. The overall study: Peripheral blood came from COVID-19 patients with active infection or after recovery.

Each TRB amplification used roughly 230-550 ng of genomic DNA from blood. Multiplex PCR with BIOMED2 TRB-A/B primer pools amplified TRB rearrangements. TCRdb ran MiXCR on the multiplex PCR reads and lists one entry per CDR3 protein. The profile covers 8,000 or so distinct CDR3 sequences, with roughly two fifths appearing a single time and more than 2.5% taken by the ten largest. The clonotype was recovered from a human donor who had recovered from COVID-19. The specimen was blood.

Here the CDR3 reads CASSLSAGGQPQHF. CDR3 sequence (DNA): TGTGCCAGCAGCTTGTCGGCGGGAGGACAGCCCCAGCATTTT. The chain joins TRBV7-6 to TRBJ1-5; D is undetermined. The CDR3 has 14 amino acids. The germline V and J ends were trimmed by 3 bases and 7 bases, with 13 bases remaining between them. Germline V gives CDR1 SGHVS, CDR2 FNYEAQ.